Sequencing of this TCR beta chain was carried out in a study of T-cell memory formation after mild COVID-19 (dated by TCRdb to the early 2020s). General notes on the study: Most TCR sequence clusters were specific to one of the two donors. The cohort was made up of two young adult volunteers, one female and one male, who were previously healthy. In a couple of donors, T-cell clones that expanded and contracted after mild COVID-19 were followed by sequencing TCRalpha and TCRbeta repertoires longitudinally. Summary of the overall study and its limitations: From day 15 to 85, contracting clones showed balanced CD4/CD8 phenotypes, whereas a second wave of clones that expanded from day 15 to 37 leaned towards CD4+. Whether the second-wave clones peaking on day 37 were SARS-CoV-2 specific was not confirmed. The study covered only a couple of mild cases, and larger cohorts including severe cases with pre-infection samples were considered necessary. Contracting CD4+ clones were found mainly in CM and EM memory subsets, while CD8+ clones were enriched in EMRA. The detection of some responding clones in pre-infection memory suggests that pre-existing cross-reactive memory T cells joined the SARS-CoV-2 response.

TCRdb shows the sequencer as Illumina NovaSeq 6000. Using 5'RACE with constant-segment primers, TCRalpha and TCRbeta cDNA libraries were constructed, with sample barcodes and unique molecular identifiers added in the process. Trizol reagent was used to extract RNA from every sample. Library amplification was performed in two PCR steps, and a second sample barcode and Illumina TruSeq adapters were introduced in the second step. Sequencing of the libraries was done on an Illumina NovaSeq, producing 2 x 150 bp paired-end reads. The study's processing was this. Reads were demultiplexed and collapsed into UMI-guided consensus sequences with migec v1.2.7. With mixcr v2.1.11, UMI consensuses were aligned to TRA and TRB V and J templates and assembled into clonotypes. A clonotype was counted as expanded or contracted only if both edgeR and NoisET called the change significant, with noise models trained on biological replicates. For edgeR calls, a false discovery rate-adjusted p below 0.01 and a log2 fold-change threshold of 1 were applied. As an exploratory analysis of dynamics, PCA with hierarchical clustering was applied to max-normalized trajectories of the 1000 most abundant clonotypes. Separately sequenced CD4+ and CD8+ repertoires were used to assign a CD4 or CD8 phenotype to each responding clone. TCRdb reanalyzed the raw reads on its own, using fastp at Q25 for trimming and MiXCR for clone calling, and kept in-frame beta chains. Every CDR3 protein is listed once, alongside the most common genes and DNA of its rows. Here the V and J calls rest on TCRdb's processing, not on the authors' analysis. The sample table shows 550,000 to 650,000 distinct CDR3 sequences, and about 18% are seen once. Jointly, the top ten make up roughly 8.2% of the sample.

Ficoll-Paque density gradient centrifugation was used to isolate PBMCs. CDR1 and CDR2, looked up from the germline V gene, are MNHEY and SVGEGT. The cysteine opens and the phenylalanine closes a CDR3 of 18 amino acids. CDR3 DNA is the only sequence kept; it has 54 bases, read in frame from the first base. Trimming leaves V shorter by 7 bases and J shorter by 1 base, with the junction holding 11 bases beyond the gene matches. This clonotype was seen a few times. It has no known antigen specificity. The sample holds no much larger clone one base away, and base qualities are not on file. The receptor comes from an adult woman who had mild COVID-19 (a few samples of this study predate the infection). The sample titles of this study are shuffled in the database, so cell type and time point are left out; the donor was told from shared clones. The sequenced sample consisted of PBMCs or a T cell subset sorted from them (not recorded which). The receptor chain draws on TRBV6-2 or TRBV6-3 and TRBJ2-1; TRBD2 lines up with 12 middle nucleotides. The nucleotides are TGTGCCAGCAAACTAGCGGGGGGCCCATTTGCGTCCTACAATGAGCAGTTCTTC. This encodes CASKLAGGPFASYNEQFF.